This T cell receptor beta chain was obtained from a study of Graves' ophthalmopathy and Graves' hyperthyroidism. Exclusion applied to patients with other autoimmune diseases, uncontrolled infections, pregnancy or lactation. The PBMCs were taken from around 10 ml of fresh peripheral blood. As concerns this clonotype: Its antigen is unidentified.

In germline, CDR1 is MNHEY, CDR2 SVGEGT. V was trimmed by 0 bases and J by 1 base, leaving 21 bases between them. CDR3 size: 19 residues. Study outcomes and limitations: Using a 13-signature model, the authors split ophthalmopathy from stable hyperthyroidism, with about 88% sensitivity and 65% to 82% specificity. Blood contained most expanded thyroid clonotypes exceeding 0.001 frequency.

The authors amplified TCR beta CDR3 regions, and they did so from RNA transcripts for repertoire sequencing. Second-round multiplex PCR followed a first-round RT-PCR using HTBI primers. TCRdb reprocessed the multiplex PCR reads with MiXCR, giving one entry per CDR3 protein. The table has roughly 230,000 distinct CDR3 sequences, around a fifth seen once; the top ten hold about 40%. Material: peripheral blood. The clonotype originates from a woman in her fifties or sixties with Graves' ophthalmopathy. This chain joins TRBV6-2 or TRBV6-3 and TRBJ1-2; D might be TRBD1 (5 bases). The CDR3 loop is CASSYSMTQGTTVNYGYTF. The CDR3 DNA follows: TGTGCCAGCAGTTACTCGATGACCCAGGGCACGACTGTTAACTATGGCTACACCTTC.